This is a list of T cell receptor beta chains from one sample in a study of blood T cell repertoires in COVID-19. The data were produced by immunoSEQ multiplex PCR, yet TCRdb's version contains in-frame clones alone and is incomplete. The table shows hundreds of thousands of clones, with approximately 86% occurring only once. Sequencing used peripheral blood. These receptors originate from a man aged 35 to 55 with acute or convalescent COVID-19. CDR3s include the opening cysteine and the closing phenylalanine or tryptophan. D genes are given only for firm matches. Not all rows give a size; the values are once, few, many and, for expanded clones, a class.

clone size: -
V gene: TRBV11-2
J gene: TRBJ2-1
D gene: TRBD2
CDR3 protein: CASSLVAGAPNEQFF
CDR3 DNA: TGTGCCAGCAGCTTAGTAGCGGGAGCCCCCAATGAGCAGTTCTTC

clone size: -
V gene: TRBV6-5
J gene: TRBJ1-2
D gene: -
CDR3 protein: CASSLPGTNYGYTF
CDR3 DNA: TGTGCCAGCAGTCTTCCAGGGACTAACTATGGCTACACCTTC

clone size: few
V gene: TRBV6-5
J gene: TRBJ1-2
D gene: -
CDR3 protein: CASSPWTANYGYTF
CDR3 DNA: TGTGCCAGCAGCCCCTGGACAGCTAACTATGGCTACACCTTC

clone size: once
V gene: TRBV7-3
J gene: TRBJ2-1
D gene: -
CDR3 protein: CASSFQGFNEQFF
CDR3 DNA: TGTGCCAGCAGTTTCCAGGGATTCAATGAGCAGTTCTTC

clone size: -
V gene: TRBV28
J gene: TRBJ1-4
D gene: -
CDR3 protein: CASSPGGARSTNEKLFF
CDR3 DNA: TGTGCCAGCAGTCCCGGGGGGGCTCGTTCCACAAATGAAAAACTGTTTTTT

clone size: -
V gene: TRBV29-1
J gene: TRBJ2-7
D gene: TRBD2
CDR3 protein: CSVESGRGNYEQYF
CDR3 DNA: TGCAGCGTTGAAAGCGGGAGGGGAAACTACGAGCAGTACTTC

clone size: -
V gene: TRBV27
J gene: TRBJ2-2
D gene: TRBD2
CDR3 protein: CASSLYPSGTTGELFF
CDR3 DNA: TGTGCCAGCAGTTTATATCCTAGCGGAACCACCGGGGAGCTGTTTTTT

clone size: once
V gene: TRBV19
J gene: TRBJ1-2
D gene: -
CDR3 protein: CASSDSDFYGYTF
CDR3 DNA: TGTGCCAGTAGTGACAGCGATTTCTATGGCTACACCTTC

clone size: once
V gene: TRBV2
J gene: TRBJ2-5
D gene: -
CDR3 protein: CASGLFQETQYF
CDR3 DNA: TGTGCCAGTGGACTGTTTCAAGAGACCCAGTACTTC

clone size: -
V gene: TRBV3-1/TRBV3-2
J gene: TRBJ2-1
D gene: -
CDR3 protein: CASKRQGSSYNEQFF
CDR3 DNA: TGTGCCAGCAAAAGGCAGGGGAGCTCCTACAATGAGCAGTTCTTC

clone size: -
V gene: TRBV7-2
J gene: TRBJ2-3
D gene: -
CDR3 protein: CASSLGSGSLTDTQYF
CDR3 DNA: TGTGCCAGCAGCTTAGGGAGCGGCTCACTAACAGATACGCAGTATTTT

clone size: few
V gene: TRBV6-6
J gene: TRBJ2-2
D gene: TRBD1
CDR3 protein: CASSYGTGAGELFF
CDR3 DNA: TGTGCCAGCAGTTACGGGACAGGGGCCGGGGAGCTGTTTTTT

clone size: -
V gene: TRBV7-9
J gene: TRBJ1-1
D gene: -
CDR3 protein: CASSLQGGRFGDTEAFF
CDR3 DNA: TGTGCCAGCAGCTTACAAGGAGGGAGGTTCGGGGACACTGAAGCTTTCTTT

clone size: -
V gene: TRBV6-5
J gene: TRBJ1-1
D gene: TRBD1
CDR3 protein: CASSQRTGRTEAFF
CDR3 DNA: TGTGCCAGCAGTCAAAGGACAGGGCGGACTGAAGCTTTCTTT

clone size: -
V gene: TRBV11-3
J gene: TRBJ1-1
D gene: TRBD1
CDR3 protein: CASSLETGANTEAFF
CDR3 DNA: TGTGCCAGCAGCTTAGAAACAGGGGCGAACACTGAAGCTTTCTTT

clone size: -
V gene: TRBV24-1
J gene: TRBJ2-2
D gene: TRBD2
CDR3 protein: CATVTSGDNTGELFF
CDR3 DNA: TGTGCCACCGTGACAAGCGGGGACAACACCGGGGAGCTGTTTTTT

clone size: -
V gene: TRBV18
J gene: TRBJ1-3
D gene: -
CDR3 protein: CASYPGGSGNTIYF
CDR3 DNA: TGTGCCAGCTACCCGGGGGGCTCTGGAAACACCATATATTTT

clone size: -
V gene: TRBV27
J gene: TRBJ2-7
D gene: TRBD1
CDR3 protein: CASSSRDRVNYEQYF
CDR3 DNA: TGTGCCAGCAGTTCCCGGGACAGGGTAAATTACGAGCAGTACTTC

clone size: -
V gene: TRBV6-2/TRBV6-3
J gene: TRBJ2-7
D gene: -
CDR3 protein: CASSYKAAGAFYEQYF
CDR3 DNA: TGTGCCAGCAGTTACAAAGCGGCAGGGGCCTTCTACGAGCAGTACTTC

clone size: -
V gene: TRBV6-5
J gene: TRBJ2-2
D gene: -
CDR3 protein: CASGGSSNTGELFF
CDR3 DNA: TGTGCCAGCGGGGGCTCCTCGAACACCGGGGAGCTGTTTTTT

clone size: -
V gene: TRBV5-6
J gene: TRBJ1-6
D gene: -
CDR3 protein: CASSLTPYNSPLHF
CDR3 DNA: TGTGCCAGCAGCTTGACACCATATAATTCGCCCCTCCACTTT

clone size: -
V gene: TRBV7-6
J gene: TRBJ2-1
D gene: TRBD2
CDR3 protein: CASSPHAPGGDYNEQFF
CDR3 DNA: TGTGCCAGCAGCCCACACGCCCCGGGGGGAGATTACAATGAGCAGTTCTTC

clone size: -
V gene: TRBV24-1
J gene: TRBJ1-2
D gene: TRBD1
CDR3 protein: CATSDSGTGGARYGYTF
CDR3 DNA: TGTGCCACCAGTGATTCCGGGACAGGGGGCGCTAGGTATGGCTACACCTTC

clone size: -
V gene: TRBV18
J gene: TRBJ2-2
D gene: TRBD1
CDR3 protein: CASSPRDRVTGELFF
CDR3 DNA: TGTGCCAGCTCACCGCGGGACAGGGTTACCGGGGAGCTGTTTTTT

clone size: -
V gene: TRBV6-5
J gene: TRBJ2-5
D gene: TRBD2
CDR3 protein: CASSPRGVGETQYF
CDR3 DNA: TGTGCCAGCAGTCCCCGGGGGGTGGGGGAGACCCAGTACTTC

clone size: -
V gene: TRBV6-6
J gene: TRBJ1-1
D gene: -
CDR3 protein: CASSNMATGMTTEAFF
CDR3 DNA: TGTGCCAGCAGTAATATGGCGACAGGAATGACCACTGAAGCTTTCTTT

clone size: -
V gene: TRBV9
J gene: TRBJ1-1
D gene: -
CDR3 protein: CASSVGLVGAEAFF
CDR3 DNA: TGTGCCAGCAGCGTAGGGCTAGTAGGAGCTGAAGCTTTCTTT

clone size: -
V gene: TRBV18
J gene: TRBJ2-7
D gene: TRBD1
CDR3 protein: CASSPEMDRVEQYF
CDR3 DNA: TGTGCCAGCTCACCAGAGATGGACAGGGTCGAGCAGTACTTC

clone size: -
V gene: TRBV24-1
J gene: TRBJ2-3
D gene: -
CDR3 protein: CATSDRRDFLDTQYF
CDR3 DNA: TGTGCCACCAGTGACCGAAGGGACTTCTTAGATACGCAGTATTTT

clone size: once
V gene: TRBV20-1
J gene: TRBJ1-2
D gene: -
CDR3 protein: CSASQYYGYTF
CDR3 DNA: TGCAGTGCTAGTCAGTACTATGGCTACACCTTC

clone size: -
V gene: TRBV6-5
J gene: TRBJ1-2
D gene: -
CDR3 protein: CASSYLAPLIDGYTF
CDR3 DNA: TGTGCCAGCAGTTACCTGGCCCCCCTTATTGATGGCTACACCTTC

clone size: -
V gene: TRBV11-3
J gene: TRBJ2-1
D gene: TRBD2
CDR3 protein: CASSLSGGIHNEQFF
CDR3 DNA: TGTGCCAGCAGCTTAAGCGGGGGGATCCACAATGAGCAGTTCTTC

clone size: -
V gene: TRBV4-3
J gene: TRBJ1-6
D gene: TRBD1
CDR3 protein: CASSLQGAWRNSPLHF
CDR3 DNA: TGCGCCAGCAGCCTACAGGGGGCCTGGCGTAATTCACCCCTCCACTTT

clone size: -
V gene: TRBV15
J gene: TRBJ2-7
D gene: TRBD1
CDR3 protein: CATSRGQGEGEQYF
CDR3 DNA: TGTGCCACCAGCAGAGGACAGGGGGAAGGCGAGCAGTACTTC

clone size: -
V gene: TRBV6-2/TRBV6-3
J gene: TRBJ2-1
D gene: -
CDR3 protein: CASSSWREGHNEQFF
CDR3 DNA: TGTGCCAGCAGTTCGTGGCGGGAAGGCCACAATGAGCAGTTCTTC

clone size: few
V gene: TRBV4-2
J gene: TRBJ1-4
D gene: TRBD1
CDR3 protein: CASSQNQGAQDEKLFF
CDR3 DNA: TGTGCCAGCAGCCAAAATCAGGGGGCGCAGGATGAAAAACTGTTTTTT

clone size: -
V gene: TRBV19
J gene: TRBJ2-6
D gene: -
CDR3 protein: CASSIPWGRGANVLTF
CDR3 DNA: TGTGCCAGTAGTATACCGTGGGGTCGGGGAGCCAACGTCCTGACTTTC

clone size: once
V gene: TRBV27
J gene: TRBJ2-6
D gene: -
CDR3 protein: CASSGAGSTGANVLTF
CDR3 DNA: TGTGCCAGCAGTGGGGCAGGGTCTACCGGGGCCAACGTCCTGACTTTC

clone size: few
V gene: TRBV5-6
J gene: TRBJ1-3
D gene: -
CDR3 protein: CASSWDTDSGNTIYF
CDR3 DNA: TGTGCCAGCAGCTGGGACACCGACTCTGGAAACACCATATATTTT

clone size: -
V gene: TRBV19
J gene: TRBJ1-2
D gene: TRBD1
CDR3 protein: CASSNRPGTGKTHGYTF
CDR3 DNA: TGTGCCAGTAGTAACAGGCCCGGGACAGGGAAAACGCACGGCTACACCTTC

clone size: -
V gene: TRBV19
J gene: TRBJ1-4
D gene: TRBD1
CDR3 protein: CASFTGGVREKLFF
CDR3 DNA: TGTGCCAGTTTTACAGGGGGCGTCCGCGAAAAACTGTTTTTT

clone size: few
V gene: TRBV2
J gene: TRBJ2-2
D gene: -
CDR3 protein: CASNSPGAGELFF
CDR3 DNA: TGTGCCAGCAATAGTCCGGGGGCCGGGGAGCTGTTTTTT

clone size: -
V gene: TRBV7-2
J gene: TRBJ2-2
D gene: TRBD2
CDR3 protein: CASSWGLAGATNTGELFF
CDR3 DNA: TGTGCCAGCAGCTGGGGACTAGCGGGGGCCACGAACACCGGGGAGCTGTTTTTT

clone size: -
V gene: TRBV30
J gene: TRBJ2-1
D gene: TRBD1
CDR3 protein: CAWSGFRDSAYNEQFF
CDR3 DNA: TGTGCCTGGAGTGGGTTCCGGGACAGTGCCTACAATGAGCAGTTCTTC

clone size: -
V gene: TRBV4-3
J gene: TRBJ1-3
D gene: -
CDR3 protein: CASSLGASGKRPGNTIYF
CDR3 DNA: TGCGCCAGCAGCCTTGGGGCGTCAGGGAAACGGCCTGGAAACACCATATATTTT

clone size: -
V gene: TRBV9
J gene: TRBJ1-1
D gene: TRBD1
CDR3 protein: CASSPGTGGYQSTEAFF
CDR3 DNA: TGTGCCAGCAGCCCAGGGACAGGGGGATATCAAAGCACTGAAGCTTTCTTT

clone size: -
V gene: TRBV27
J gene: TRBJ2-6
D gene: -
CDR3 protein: CASSSPEGSGANVLTF
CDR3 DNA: TGTGCCAGCAGCTCCCCAGAGGGCTCTGGGGCCAACGTCCTGACTTTC

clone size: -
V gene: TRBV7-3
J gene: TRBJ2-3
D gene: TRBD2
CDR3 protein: CASRQGGTSGGDTQYF
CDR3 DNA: TGTGCCAGCAGGCAGGGCGGGACTAGCGGGGGAGATACGCAGTATTTT

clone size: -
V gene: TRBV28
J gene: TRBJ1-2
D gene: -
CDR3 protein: CASSPPRSSTRYGYTF
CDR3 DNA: TGTGCCAGCAGTCCCCCAAGATCCTCCACTAGATATGGCTACACCTTC

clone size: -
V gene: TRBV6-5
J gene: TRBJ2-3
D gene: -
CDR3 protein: CASSYGGTTQYF
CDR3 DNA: TGTGCCAGCAGTTATGGGGGGACTACGCAGTATTTT

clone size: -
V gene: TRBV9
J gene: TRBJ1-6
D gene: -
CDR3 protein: CASSVGAGARFNSPLHF
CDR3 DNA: TGTGCCAGCAGCGTAGGCGCAGGGGCCCGTTTTAATTCACCCCTCCACTTT

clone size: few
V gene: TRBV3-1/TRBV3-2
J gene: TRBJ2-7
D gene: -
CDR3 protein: CASSQEWARIHEQYF
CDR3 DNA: TGTGCCAGCAGCCAAGAGTGGGCCCGAATTCACGAGCAGTACTTC

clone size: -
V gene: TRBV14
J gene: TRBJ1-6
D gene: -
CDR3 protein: CASSQGRGYNSPLHF
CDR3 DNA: TGTGCCAGCAGCCAGGGGAGGGGCTATAATTCACCCCTCCACTTT

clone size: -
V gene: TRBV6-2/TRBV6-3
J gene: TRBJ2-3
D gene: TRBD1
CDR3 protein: CASSYSTLGQGELTSTDTQYF
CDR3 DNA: TGTGCCAGCAGTTACTCGACCCTGGGACAGGGGGAGCTAACTAGCACAGATACGCAGTATTTT

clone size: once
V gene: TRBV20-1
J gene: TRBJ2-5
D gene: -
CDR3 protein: CSASLIRGQETQYF
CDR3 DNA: TGCAGTGCTAGTCTAATTCGGGGGCAAGAGACCCAGTACTTC

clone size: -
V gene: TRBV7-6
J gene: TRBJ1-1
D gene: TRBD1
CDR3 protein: CASSLEGRGLRTEAFF
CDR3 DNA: TGTGCCAGCAGCTTAGAGGGCAGGGGGCTTCGAACTGAAGCTTTCTTT

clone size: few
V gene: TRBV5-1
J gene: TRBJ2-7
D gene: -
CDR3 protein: CASSLYGSSYEQYF
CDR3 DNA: TGCGCCAGCAGCTTGTACGGGAGCTCCTACGAGCAGTACTTC

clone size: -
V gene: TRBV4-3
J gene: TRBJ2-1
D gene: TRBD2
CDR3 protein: CASSQDASGRTYEQFF
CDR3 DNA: TGCGCCAGCAGCCAAGACGCCAGCGGGAGGACCTATGAGCAGTTCTTC

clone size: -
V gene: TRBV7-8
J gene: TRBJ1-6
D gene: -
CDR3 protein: CASSARRMENSPLHF
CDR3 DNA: TGTGCCAGCAGCGCGAGAAGAATGGAGAATTCACCCCTCCACTTT